The 8 T cell receptor beta chains below were found in one sample sequenced in a study of cytomegalovirus exposure and HLA in healthy donors. Both 60 Vbeta primers and 13 Jbeta primers went into the PCR. Clones were read by immunoSEQ multiplex PCR, and TCRdb kept only the in-frame ones, dropping some. The repertoire consists of nearly 70,000 clones, with 74% occurring once and the leading ten covering 8.5% to 14%. The sequencing sample was made of PBMCs. These receptors were obtained from a woman in her sixties in good health and CMV-seropositive.

The CDR3 DNA follows: TGTGCCAGCAGGACGGGACTAGCGATTTCCTACGAGCAGTACTTC. It is translated as CASRTGLAISYEQYF. The chain joins TRBV27 to TRBJ2-7, with 10 bases that match TRBD2. V dropped 6 bases and J dropped 1; count of bases not matched to a gene: 6. The germline CDR1 and CDR2 sequences are MNHEY and SMNVEV (reference sequence). The CDR3 loop spans 15 amino acids.

The V gene is TRBV6-1, the J gene TRBJ2-7; D possibly corresponds to TRBD2 (6 bases). Trimming left V 5 bases short and J 2 bases short, with 13 bases between. The CDR3 totals 14 residues. Germline V gene lookup returns CDR1 MNHNS and CDR2 SASEGT. CDR3 sequence reads: CASSPRLVAYEQYF. CDR3 DNA: TGTGCCAGCAGTCCTAGACTAGTAGCCTACGAGCAGTACTTC.

The chain combines TRBV18 with TRBJ1-5; D might be TRBD1 (6 bases). The germline V gene has CDR1 KGHSH and CDR2 LQKENI. Trimming cost V 3 bases and J 0 bases, with 9 bases left between them. The CDR3 contains 15 residues. The DNA for the CDR3 is TGTGCCAGCTCACCGACAGGATATAGCAATCAGCCCCAGCATTTT. It specifies CASSPTGYSNQPQHF. Together with reference TRBV18 and TRBJ1-5, the CDR3 gives the full variable domain: NAGVMQNPRHLVRRRGQEARLRCSPMKGHSHVYWYRQLPEEGLKFMVYLQKENIIDESGMPKERFSAEFPKEGPSILRIQQVVRGDSAAYFCASSPTGYSNQPQHFGDGTRLSIL.

The gene calls are TRBV9 and TRBJ1-4; tentatively, D is TRBD1 (5 bases). This CDR3 contains 15 residues. Germline lookup yields CDR1 SGDLS and CDR2 YYNGEE. Trimming cost V 4 bases and J 3 bases, with 13 bases left between them. This CDR3 is CASSWGTGPNEKLFF. CDR3 nucleotides: TGTGCCAGCAGCTGGGGGACTGGTCCTAATGAAAAACTGTTTTTT.

The CDR3 DNA sequence: TGTGCCAGCAGGCCGATACAGGACAATCAGCCCCAGCATTTT. Amino acids: CASRPIQDNQPQHF. The rearrangement joins TRBV12-1 to TRBJ1-5; TRBD1 reflects the table's D call only, with no check against the DNA. TRBV12-1 is given as a pseudogene. The CDR3 totals 14 residues.

This rearrangement joins TRBV7-8 to TRBJ1-1; 12 nucleotides match TRBD1. J lost 2 bases, V lost 5 bases, and 6 bases had no gene match. The CDR3 loop spans 16 amino acids. Germline CDR1 and CDR2: SGHVS and FQNEAQ. DNA of the CDR3: TGTGCCAGCAGCCCAGCAGGGACAGGGGGCAACACTGAAGCTTTCTTT. This codes for CASSPAGTGGNTEAFF.

This chain links TRBV14 with TRBJ1-2, with D hard to call. Trimming pared 4 bases from V and 5 bases from J, leaving 11 bases between. The CDR3 has 13 residues. Germline V gene data show CDR1 as SGHDN and CDR2 as FVKESK. CDR3 DNA sequence: TGTGCCAGCAGCCCCGGACTGGAGTATGGCTACACCTTC. Translation gives CASSPGLEYGYTF.

The V and J genes are TRBV4-1 and TRBJ1-5; D may be TRBD1 (6 bases). V was clipped by 4 bases and J by 5 bases, with 12 bases between them. This CDR3 comprises 14 residues. Germline V gene data show CDR1 as MGHRA and CDR2 as YSYEKL. CDR3 DNA: TGCGCCAGCAGCCCGACAGGTTTTGATCAGCCCCAGCATTTT. This sequence encodes CASSPTGFDQPQHF.